This T cell receptor (beta chain) was observed in a study of radiation and T cells in renal cell carcinoma. This table comes from immunoSEQ multiplex PCR, and its TCRdb copy is limited to in-frame clones, with some not included. The sample consists of 110,000 to 150,000 clones, over 80% of them appearing once. General study results and limits: From baseline, blood top tumor clonotypes peaked at 2 weeks post-radiation. No pretreatment tumor biopsies were available for baseline clonotypes.

Comments on this clone: No antigen is known for it.

Stated time point: baseline pretreatment blood. The treatment was: 15 Gy SBRT to primary tumor, nephrectomy 4 weeks later. Blood was sampled at baseline, 2 weeks and 4 weeks after SBRT. The tumor was a clear cell renal cell carcinoma. Germline V gives CDR1 SGHRS, CDR2 YFSETQ. There are 14 residues in the CDR3. Trimming removed 5 bases from V and 0 bases from J; junction bases left unmatched: 4. The source is a woman in her forties or fifties with renal cell carcinoma. Sequences were derived from blood, sampled from a patient whose treatment included radiotherapy and nephrectomy. The rearrangement uses TRBV5-1 and TRBJ2-7; 8 positions match TRBD2. CDR3 amino acids: CASRLAGISYEQYF. The CDR3 region has the DNA TGCGCCAGCAGGTTAGCGGGGATCTCCTACGAGCAGTACTTC.